The 26 T cell receptor beta chains below were found in one sample sequenced in a study of patients and donors after allogeneic stem cell transplantation. TCRdb independently ran MiXCR on the RT-PCR reads; one entry per CDR3 protein. This sample yields 400,000 to 450,000 distinct CDR3 sequences, of which 16% are seen a single time; 7.2% belongs to the top ten. Material for sequencing was blood, either unsorted or a sorted T cell fraction (not recorded which). These receptors all come from a human donor who was either an allogeneic HSCT recipient or a stem cell or donor lymphocyte infusion donor (not recorded which). It is not recorded whose cells these are; they may come from a transplant donor.

DNA for the CDR3: TGCGCCAGCAGTCAATCGGAGGGGACTAGCGGGGACCGGAGCTCCTACAATGAGCAGTTCTTC. It is translated as CASSQSEGTSGDRSSYNEQFF. This chain joins TRBV23-1 and TRBJ2-1; 13 nucleotides agree with TRBD2. TRBV23-1 is an ORF for which the function is uncertain. After removal of 0 bases from V and 0 bases from J, the junction contained 11 bases not matched to a gene. This CDR3 region has 21 residues.

The rearrangement uses TRBV6-1 and TRBJ2-1; D call uncertain. The CDR3 is made up of 14 amino acids. V lost 8 bases, J lost 4 bases, and 15 bases lay in between. The germline CDR1 and CDR2 sequences are MNHNS and SASEGT. The CDR3 reads CASVDHSEYNEQFF. The CDR3 DNA is TGTGCCAGCGTTGACCATTCGGAATACAATGAGCAGTTCTTC.

Many counts were recorded for this clonotype. This sequence joins TRBV5-1 and TRBJ2-2; no firm D call. Germline CDR1 and CDR2: SGHRS and YFSETQ. CDR3 size: 13 residues. The V gene lost 1 base and the J gene lost 4 bases, with 5 bases spanning the gap. The CDR3 loop is CASSLSGTGELFF. DNA for the CDR3: TGCGCCAGCAGCTTGAGTGGCACCGGGGAGCTGTTTTTT.

The chain carries TRBV4-1 and TRBJ2-2, with 9 nucleotides matching TRBD2. Germline V gives CDR1 MGHRA, CDR2 YSYEKL. V lost 3 bases to trimming and J lost 3 bases; unmatched junction nucleotides: 8. The CDR3 totals 17 residues. The CDR3 region is CASSHPLAGRYTGELFF. The CDR3 DNA reads as TGCGCCAGCAGCCACCCCCTAGCGGGGAGGTACACCGGGGAGCTGTTTTTT.

The chain couples TRBV19 to TRBJ2-7; TRBD2 aligns across 10 bases. The CDR3 covers 17 residues. V lost 5 bases and J lost 0; bases outside the gene matches: 10. Looked up from germline, CDR1 is LNHDA and CDR2 is SQIVND (reference sequence). CDR3 protein: CASSQGDLAGASYEQYF. Written as DNA, the CDR3 is TGTGCCAGTAGTCAGGGGGACCTAGCGGGGGCCTCCTACGAGCAGTACTTC.

This clonotype was detected only a few times. The chain couples TRBV20-1 to TRBJ2-7; 8 bases map to TRBD1. This CDR3 is built from 15 residues. The ends lost 2 bases at V and 3 bases at J; junction bases unmatched: 9. Germline lookup yields CDR1 DFQATT and CDR2 SNEGSKA (reference sequence). The CDR3 DNA follows: TGCAGTGCTAGAAAATTCGGACAGGGTGACTACGAGCAGTACTTC. Encoded protein: CSARKFGQGDYEQYF.

This clonotype was detected ten times or more. This sequence joins TRBV12-3 or TRBV12-4 and TRBJ2-1, with TRBD2 matching 9 bases. Trimming removed 5 bases from V and 7 bases from J; junction bases left unmatched: 6. CDR3 length equals 14 residues. Here the CDR3 reads CASSPGLASNEQFF. DNA of the CDR3: TGTGCCAGCAGTCCCGGACTAGCGAGTAATGAGCAGTTCTTC.

The chain uses TRBV9 and TRBJ2-1, with 11 bases that match TRBD2. Losses at the gene ends were 0 bases for V and 9 bases for J; bases not matched to a gene: 5. The CDR3 has 15 residues. Germline V CDR1 and CDR2: SGDLS, YYNGEE. CDR3 bases: TGTGCCAGCAGCGTAGAACTAGCGGGGGCCGTTGAGCAGTTCTTC. It encodes CASSVELAGAVEQFF.

The gene calls are TRBV5-5 and TRBJ2-1; perhaps D is TRBD1 or TRBD2 (5 bases each). Trimming shortened V by 0 bases and J by 10 bases, and 11 bases separated the two germline ends. The germline V gene encodes CDR1 SGHKS and CDR2 YYEKEE (reference sequence). This CDR3 region has 13 residues. The DNA of the CDR3 is TGTGCCAGCAGCTTGGTTACGGGGCGCGAGCAGTTCTTC. Its translation is CASSLVTGREQFF.

This clonotype came up a few times. A read error may produce the germline difference seen at one junction end. The rearrangement links TRBV5-1 to TRBJ2-3; D unresolved. The CDR3 is 14 residues long. Per the germline V gene, CDR1 is SGHRS and CDR2 is YFSETQ. CDR3 DNA sequence: TGCGCCAGCAGCTCCATGGGCCCCACACATACGCAGTATTTT. It yields the protein CASSSMGPTHTQYF.

Comments on this clonotype: A junction end diverges from the germline sequence, so it may reflect a read error. The chain recombines TRBV5-1 with TRBJ1-5; the D gene is possibly TRBD1 (6 bases). Germline V gives CDR1 SGHRS, CDR2 YFSETQ. This CDR3 spans 15 amino acids. The CDR3 DNA sequence: TGCGCCAGCAGTTTGGGGGGCAGCTTCAATCAGCCCCAGCATTTT. Amino acids: CASSLGGSFNQPQHF.

The chain couples TRBV4-1 to TRBJ2-7; 9 positions match TRBD1. The CDR3 sequence is 16 residues long. Germline V lookup: CDR1 MGHRA, CDR2 YSYEKL. With 1 base clipped from V and 7 bases from J, the junction kept 11 bases outside the gene matches. The CDR3 DNA reads as TGCGCCAGCAGCCAAGTATTTAGGGACAGGGTTTGGGAGCAGTACTTC. Amino acids: CASSQVFRDRVWEQYF.

This clonotype was observed a few times. CDR3 sequence (DNA): TGTGCCAGCAGTTTGTGGGGGGCCGTTACGGAAGAAGATACGCAGTATTTT. Translation: CASSLWGAVTEEDTQYF. The chain has TRBV6-2 or TRBV6-3 and TRBJ2-3, with D tentatively TRBD1 or TRBD2 (6 bases each). This CDR3 is built from 17 residues. CDR1 and CDR2 (germline): MNHEY, SVGEGT. Trimming took 4 bases from V and 5 from J, leaving 22 bases between them.

This clonotype turned up a few times. This sequence joins TRBV7-9 and TRBJ1-6, with D possibly matching TRBD1 (6 bases). V gave up 3 bases and J gave up 13 bases, with 10 bases separating them. The CDR3 has 12 residues. CDR1 is SEHNR and CDR2 is FQNEAQ in the germline V gene (reference sequence). This CDR3 is CASSLNRDPLHF. CDR3 in DNA: TGTGCCAGCAGCTTGAACAGGGATCCCCTCCACTTT.

On this clonotype itself: One base away lies a much larger clone, so this may be a sequencing read error. This chain connects TRBV9 to TRBJ1-3; D ambiguous. The CDR3 is made up of 12 amino acids. The germline gives CDR1 SGDLS, CDR2 YYNGEE. Trimming took off 1 base at V and 4 bases at J, with 3 bases between the two ends. CDR3 in DNA: TGTGCCAGCAGCGTACAGGGAAACACCATATATTTT. Its translation: CASSVQGNTIYF.

This clonotype was found a few times. V is TRBV18 and J is TRBJ1-3, with D possibly being TRBD1 (5 bases). Trimming left V 0 bases short and J 0 bases short, with 9 bases between. This CDR3 has 16 residues. Germline values: CDR1 KGHSH, CDR2 LQKENI. The CDR3 spells CASSPPTASSGNTIYF. The CDR3, as DNA: TGTGCCAGCTCACCACCGACAGCCTCCTCTGGAAACACCATATATTTT.

At least ten counts were recorded for this clonotype. The rearrangement uses TRBV5-1 and TRBJ1-5; no firm D call. CDR1 and CDR2 from the germline V gene are SGHRS and YFSETQ. This CDR3 is built from 13 residues. V was pared by 3 bases and J by 4 bases, with 8 bases between. Here the CDR3 reads CASSWNGNQPQHF. DNA of the CDR3: TGCGCCAGCAGCTGGAATGGTAATCAGCCCCAGCATTTT.

The chain is built from TRBV11-3 and TRBJ2-1, with D perhaps matching TRBD2 (5 bases). Germline CDR1 reads SGHNT; CDR2 reads YENEEA. The V end was cut by 0 bases, the J end by 9 bases, with 12 bases between. CDR3 length equals 14 residues. The CDR3 spells CASSLDRGWVEQFF. The CDR3 DNA sequence: TGTGCCAGCAGCTTAGACCGCGGGTGGGTTGAGCAGTTCTTC.

This rearrangement joins TRBV6-5 to TRBJ1-2; TRBD1 agrees at 8 bases. V shed 2 bases and J 2 bases; nucleotides not matched to a gene: 4. The germline gives CDR1 MNHEY, CDR2 SVGAGI. The CDR3 is 15 residues long. Here the CDR3 reads CASSYGQGANYGYTF. CDR3 bases: TGTGCCAGCAGTTACGGCCAGGGGGCGAACTATGGCTACACCTTC.

As DNA, the CDR3 is TGCGCCAGCAGCTCCACTAGCGGCCGCACAGATACGCAGTATTTT. Translating gives CASSSTSGRTDTQYF. The chain joins TRBV5-1 to TRBJ2-3; 8 bases are shared with TRBD2. In germline, CDR1 is SGHRS, CDR2 YFSETQ. V was clipped by 3 bases and J by 1 base; unmatched bases: 4. CDR3 size: 15 residues. The whole variable domain, filled in from reference TRBV5-1 and TRBJ2-3, reads KAGVTQTPRYLIKTRGQQVTLSCSPISGHRSVSWYQQTPGQGLQFLFEYFSETQRNKGNFPGRFSGRQFSNSRSEMNVSTLELGDSALYLCASSSTSGRTDTQYFGPGTRLTVL.

The sample holds a few counts of this clonotype. This chain joins TRBV9 and TRBJ2-3; TRBD2 agrees at 8 bases. After removal of 3 bases from V and 0 bases from J, the junction contained 3 bases not matched to a gene. Looked up from germline, CDR1 is SGDLS and CDR2 is YYNGEE. The CDR3 is 15 residues long. The CDR3 reads CASSGSGKSTDTQYF. The DNA of the CDR3 is TGTGCCAGCAGCGGTAGCGGGAAGAGCACAGATACGCAGTATTTT.

Regarding this clonotype: Compared with germline, one end of the junction differs, possibly owing to a read error. DNA of the CDR3: TGTGCCAGCAGAGCAGGGGTGAGCAATCAGCCCCACCATTTT. Its protein product is CASRAGVSNQPHHF. The genes are TRBV5-5 and TRBJ1-5, with a tentative D call TRBD1 (6 bases). Germline V gene data show CDR1 as SGHKS and CDR2 as YYEKEE (reference sequence). This CDR3 is 14 amino acids long.

This clonotype was counted between two and nine times. This chain joins TRBV28 and TRBJ2-3; TRBD1 matches 10 bases. J was trimmed by 4 bases and V by 6 bases; bases with no gene match: 4. Germline V gene data show CDR1 as MDHEN and CDR2 as SYDVKM. The CDR3 has 14 amino acids. Here the CDR3 DNA reads TGTGCCAGCAGCCGGGACAGGGGCGCAGATACGCAGTATTTT. The encoded protein is CASSRDRGADTQYF.

There are a few counts of this clonotype. The DNA of the CDR3 is TGTGCCAGTAGTATAAAGGGTTCAACTTTGCTCTCTGGAAACACCATATATTTT. Protein sequence: CASSIKGSTLLSGNTIYF. The chain combines TRBV19 with TRBJ1-3; the D is unclear. The germline gives CDR1 LNHDA, CDR2 SQIVND (reference sequence). The CDR3 covers 18 residues. Trimming stripped 2 bases from V and 0 bases from J, with 17 bases between.

The chain uses TRBV10-3 and TRBJ1-2; no firm D call. V dropped 0 bases and J dropped 4 bases, with 15 bases sitting between them. The length of the CDR3 is 16 residues. Germline V lookup: CDR1 ENHRY, CDR2 SYGVKD. This CDR3 reads CAISESNPQIGYGYTF. The CDR3 DNA reads as TGTGCCATCAGTGAGTCTAATCCACAAATCGGCTATGGCTACACCTTC.

This rearrangement joins TRBV5-1 to TRBJ1-3, with D tentatively TRBD1 (5 bases). Trimming pared 0 bases from V and 2 bases from J, leaving 12 bases between. The CDR3 loop spans 16 amino acids. Per the germline V gene, CDR1 is SGHRS and CDR2 is YFSETQ. In DNA, the CDR3 is TGCGCCAGCAGCTTGGACGGGGGTTTCACTGGAAACACCATATATTTT. It is translated as CASSLDGGFTGNTIYF.